This T cell receptor (beta chain) emerged from a study of blood T cell repertoires in COVID-19. Study background: There were acute and convalescent COVID-19 samples, and they came from the United States, Italy and Spain. In each case, the material was cDNA or gDNA derived from T cells, B-cell-depleted T cells, or PBMCs.

Trimming pared 2 bases from V and 3 bases from J, leaving 8 bases between. CDR3 length equals 14 residues. CDR1 is KGHSH and CDR2 is LQKENI in the germline V gene. Per the authors' pipeline: Cell counts per sample came from amplifying reference gene primers. Measured with immunoSEQ multiplex PCR; TCRdb has only the in-frame clones, and not every one. V, J and clone size are taken as reported in that table, and D and trimming were inferred from the DNA itself. The sample records around 270,000 clones, around nine tenths being singletons. This TCR derives from a man aged 35 to 55 who had recovered from COVID-19. The rearrangement links TRBV18 to TRBJ1-5; possible D gene TRBD1, 5 bases. Sequencing used peripheral blood. This CDR3 reads CASSPWGVNQPQHF. In DNA, the CDR3 is TGTGCCAGCTCACCATGGGGGGTCAATCAGCCCCAGCATTTT. Filled out from reference TRBV18 and TRBJ1-5, the complete variable domain reads NAGVMQNPRHLVRRRGQEARLRCSPMKGHSHVYWYRQLPEEGLKFMVYLQKENIIDESGMPKERFSAEFPKEGPSILRIQQVVRGDSAAYFCASSPWGVNQPQHFGDGTRLSIL.